This T cell receptor (beta chain) was sequenced during a study of T cells in Graves' hyperthyroidism and ophthalmopathy. This clonotype appeared a few times. V was shortened by 0 bases and J by 4 bases, with 16 bases between the two germline ends. Germline values: CDR1 KGHSH, CDR2 LQKENI. This CDR3 is built from 16 residues. The patients, who ranged from 18 to 65 in age, presented with newly diagnosed hyperthyroidism lasting under 2 months. From RNA transcripts, TCR beta CDR3 regions were amplified. The HTBI primer set served for first-round RT-PCR of the TCR CDR3. TCRdb reprocessed the multiplex PCR reads via MiXCR and lists one record per CDR3 protein. The data show 250,000 or so distinct CDR3 sequences, roughly 15% seen once.

The receptor comes from a woman aged 45-65 years with Graves' hyperthyroidism that later progressed to Graves' ophthalmopathy. Sample: blood. V usage is TRBV18 and J usage is TRBJ2-7, with D tentatively TRBD1 (5 bases). The CDR3 is CASSPPSRAGQYEQYF. The CDR3 bases are TGTGCCAGCTCACCACCCTCTAGGGCAGGGCAGTACGAGCAGTACTTC.